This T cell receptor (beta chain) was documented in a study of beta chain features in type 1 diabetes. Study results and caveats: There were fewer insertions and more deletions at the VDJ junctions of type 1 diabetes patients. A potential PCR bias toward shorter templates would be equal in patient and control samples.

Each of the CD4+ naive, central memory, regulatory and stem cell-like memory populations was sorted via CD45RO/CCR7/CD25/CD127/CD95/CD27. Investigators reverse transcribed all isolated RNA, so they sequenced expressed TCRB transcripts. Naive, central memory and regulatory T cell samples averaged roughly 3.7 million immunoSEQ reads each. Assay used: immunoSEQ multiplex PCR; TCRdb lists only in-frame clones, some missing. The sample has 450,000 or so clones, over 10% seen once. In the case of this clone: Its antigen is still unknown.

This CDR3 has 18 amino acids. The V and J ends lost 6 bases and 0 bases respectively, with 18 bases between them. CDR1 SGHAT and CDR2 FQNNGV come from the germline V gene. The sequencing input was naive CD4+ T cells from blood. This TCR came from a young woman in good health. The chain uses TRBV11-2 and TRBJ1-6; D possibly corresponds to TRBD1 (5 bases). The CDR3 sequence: CASRVAGRLSSYNSPLHF. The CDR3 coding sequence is TGTGCCAGCAGGGTGGCAGGGCGCCTGAGCTCCTATAATTCACCCCTCCACTTT.